The 29 T cell receptor beta chains below all came from one sample that was sequenced in a study of identical twins. TCRdb fed the 5' RACE reads into MiXCR, producing one record per CDR3 protein. The data show approximately 690,000 distinct CDR3 sequences, around 6.1% seen once. Specimen: naive T cells sorted from blood. These receptors all stem from a man aged 18 to 30 in good health.

This clonotype came up many times. The chain employs TRBV12-3 or TRBV12-4 and TRBJ2-7, with D possibly called TRBD1 or TRBD2 (5 bases each). The CDR3 totals 14 residues. Trimming took 2 bases from V and 0 from J, leaving 8 bases between them. The CDR3 is CASSLRGPSYEQYF. Here the CDR3 DNA reads TGTGCCAGCAGTTTACGGGGCCCCTCCTACGAGCAGTACTTC.

The table lists this clonotype with a few counts. The rearrangement uses TRBV12-3 or TRBV12-4 and TRBJ2-1, with a possible D match to TRBD2 (6 bases). The CDR3 has 17 residues. V lost 5 bases and J 7 bases, leaving 24 bases between the germline ends. The CDR3 protein is CASSPLVPGLLPNEQFF. In nucleotides, the CDR3 is TGTGCCAGCAGTCCCCTTGTCCCGGGACTCTTGCCTAATGAGCAGTTCTTC.

This clonotype was seen ten or more times. This chain uses TRBV6-1 with TRBJ2-4, with D perhaps TRBD1 (6 bases). The length of the CDR3 is 15 residues. V lost 5 bases and J 0 bases, leaving 11 bases between the germline ends. Germline loops: CDR1 MNHNS, CDR2 SASEGT. The CDR3 DNA follows: TGTGCCAGCAGTCCAGGGGTCCTAGCCAAAAACATTCAGTACTTC. This codes for CASSPGVLAKNIQYF.

In this sample, this clonotype turned up many times. The chain has TRBV29-1 and TRBJ2-4; D is perhaps TRBD1 (6 bases). Germline V gene data show CDR1 as SQVTM and CDR2 as ANQGSEA. The V and J ends lost 6 bases and 3 bases respectively, with 12 bases between them. The CDR3 runs to 13 residues. CDR3 protein: CSVLKGDKNIQYF. The CDR3 DNA is TGCAGCGTCCTAAAGGGGGACAAAAACATTCAGTACTTC.

This clonotype was observed a handful of times. V is TRBV6-5 and J is TRBJ2-1; 7 nucleotides align to TRBD1. This CDR3 is 17 amino acids long. The J segment lost 2 bases and the V segment lost 4 bases, leaving 11 bases of the junction unmatched. Per the germline V gene, CDR1 is MNHEY and CDR2 is SVGAGI. CDR3 sequence (DNA): TGTGCCAGCAGTTCATTTTACGGACAGGACGCCTACAATGAGCAGTTCTTC. Translating gives CASSSFYGQDAYNEQFF.

Regarding this clonotype: A much larger clone lies one base from this, so it may be a read error. The rearrangement uses TRBV20-1 and TRBJ2-7; 10 positions match TRBD1. The J segment lost 5 bases and the V segment lost 5 bases, leaving 9 bases of the junction unmatched. This CDR3 comprises 14 residues. Germline CDR1 and CDR2: DFQATT and SNEGSKA (reference sequence). The CDR3 is CSALDRGKLNEQYF. In nucleotides, the CDR3 is TGCAGTGCTTTGGACAGGGGGAAGTTGAACGAGCAGTACTTC.

Many counts were recorded for this clonotype. The chain has TRBV10-3 and TRBJ2-4; no clear D gene. Germline assignment: CDR1 ENHRY and CDR2 SYGVKD. CDR3 size: 13 residues. Trimming pared 11 bases from V and 8 bases from J, leaving 19 bases between. For the CDR3, the DNA is TGTGCCGTGAGAGGATCCGCTGGGGACATTCAGTACTTC. This encodes CAVRGSAGDIQYF.

This clonotype was seen a handful of times. V gene TRBV12-3 or TRBV12-4 combines with J gene TRBJ2-1; 8 nucleotides line up with TRBD2. The CDR3 loop spans 15 amino acids. The trim removed 6 bases at V and 5 bases at J, leaving 9 bases unmatched. CDR3 protein: CASSPPSGSNNEQFF. For the CDR3, the DNA is TGTGCCAGCAGCCCACCTAGCGGGTCAAACAATGAGCAGTTCTTC.

The chain combines TRBV12-3 or TRBV12-4 with TRBJ1-2; D remains ambiguous. The CDR3 contains 13 residues. The ends were cut back, 2 bases at V and 4 bases at J, with 8 bases in the middle. CDR3 coding DNA: TGTGCCAGCAGTTTAACAGAAGGCTATGGCTACACCTTC. It yields the protein CASSLTEGYGYTF.

On this clonotype itself: Possible read error: a much larger clone is one base away. The conserved phenylalanine or tryptophan normally closing the CDR3 is absent here, so this likely arose from a read error. This chain uses TRBV4-2 with TRBJ1-1, with a tentative D call TRBD1 (6 bases). Looked up from germline, CDR1 is LGHNA and CDR2 is YNFKEQ. The CDR3 has 14 amino acids. Trimming took off 4 bases at V and 0 bases at J, with 9 bases between the two ends. CDR3 residues: CASSRGDMNTEAFL. CDR3 DNA: TGTGCCAGCAGCCGGGGGGACATGAACACTGAAGCTTTCTTA.

This clonotype occurred many times. The CDR3 nucleotides read TGTGCCAGCAGCCCTCAAGCCCCGGGACAGTACACTGAAGCTTTCTTT. It specifies CASSPQAPGQYTEAFF. The chain joins TRBV27 to TRBJ1-1; 7 bases map to TRBD1. Germline trimming cut 6 bases from V and 3 bases from J; bases unmatched to any gene: 13. Germline V gene lookup returns CDR1 MNHEY and CDR2 SMNVEV (reference sequence). This CDR3 contains 16 residues.

This clonotype was counted only a few times. This chain links TRBV6-1 with TRBJ2-7, with 11 bases that match TRBD1. J gave up 6 bases and V 4 bases, and 8 bases lay outside the gene matches. CDR1 MNHNS and CDR2 SASEGT come from the germline V gene. CDR3 size: 15 residues. The CDR3 DNA reads TGTGCCAGCAGTGGATTTGGGACAGGGGGTTTCGAGCAGTACTTC. Translated: CASSGFGTGGFEQYF.

This clonotype was found many times. The J gene is TRBJ2-3, the V gene TRBV5-1; 7 nucleotides line up with TRBD1. The CDR3 is made up of 14 amino acids. Germline-derived CDR1 and CDR2 are SGHRS and YFSETQ. Unmatched junction bases numbered 4, after V lost 3 bases and J lost 3 bases. The DNA for the CDR3 is TGCGCCAGCAGCTCTACAGGGGCAACAGATACGCAGTATTTT. It is translated as CASSSTGATDTQYF.

The chain recombines TRBV19 with TRBJ2-2, with a possible D match to TRBD2 (5 bases). Trimming pared 7 bases from V and 5 bases from J, leaving 17 bases between. From germline, CDR1 is LNHDA and CDR2 SQIVND (reference sequence). The CDR3 has 15 amino acids. The CDR3 DNA sequence: TGTGCCAGTACGCCCCTGAGGGATCCGACCGGGGAGCTGTTTTTT. It yields the protein CASTPLRDPTGELFF.

The chain has TRBV30 and TRBJ2-1, with 11 bases that match TRBD1. Germline V lookup: CDR1 GTSNPN, CDR2 SVGIG (reference sequence). V was pared by 5 bases and J by 6 bases, with 12 bases of the junction left unmatched. The CDR3 totals 16 residues. The DNA of the CDR3 is TGTGCCTGGGCCAACGGGGACAGGGGGATCGGCAATGAGCAGTTCTTC. Encoded protein: CAWANGDRGIGNEQFF.

This clonotype was seen ten or more times. The CDR3 DNA reads as TGTGCCATCAAGCAAACCTCTAGCACAGATACGCAGTATTTT. Protein sequence: CAIKQTSSTDTQYF. The J gene is TRBJ2-3, the V gene TRBV10-3; D uncertain. The CDR3 sequence is 14 residues long. CDR1 is ENHRY and CDR2 is SYGVKD in the germline V gene. Trimming shortened V by 7 bases and J by 0 bases, and 11 bases separated the two germline ends.

This clonotype was found many times. CDR3 loop: CASSSNLASDTQYF. CDR3 bases: TGTGCCAGCAGCTCTAACCTAGCGTCGGATACGCAGTATTTT. The chain combines TRBV12-3 or TRBV12-4 with TRBJ2-3; the D gene is possibly TRBD2 (6 bases). The CDR3 is 14 amino acids. V lost 6 bases, J lost 6 bases, and 16 bases lay in between.

This clonotype was detected ten times or more. The V and J genes are TRBV20-1 and TRBJ2-2; no clear D. With 4 bases removed from V and 3 bases from J, the gap between germline ends came to 15 bases. CDR3 length: 15 amino acids. In germline, CDR1 is DFQATT, CDR2 SNEGSKA (reference sequence). CDR3 nucleotide sequence: TGCAGTGCTAAGAACCCAACGTTGGACACCGGGGAGCTGTTTTTT. Protein: CSAKNPTLDTGELFF.

About this clonotype: Sequence at one end of the junction differs from germline and may be a read error. V usage is TRBV4-1 and J usage is TRBJ2-1; no clear D. CDR1 is MGHRA, CDR2 YSYEKL, per germline. The CDR3 extends over 12 amino acids. CDR3 DNA sequence: TGCGCCAGCTCCTCCAAGGGCCTCCTGCGGCTCTTC. Its translation is CASSSKGLLRLF.

This clonotype was observed many times. The CDR3 protein is CSPFEGRNFKETQYF. CDR3 nucleotide sequence: TGCAGCCCCTTTGAGGGTCGTAACTTTAAAGAGACCCAGTACTTC. The chain employs TRBV20-1 and TRBJ2-5, with a possible D match to TRBD2 (5 bases). This CDR3 has 15 amino acids. Germline V lookup: CDR1 DFQATT, CDR2 SNEGSKA (reference sequence).

This clonotype was counted ten times or more. CDR3 protein: CASRLTATYNEQFF. CDR3 sequence (DNA): TGCGCCAGCAGACTGACAGCTACCTACAATGAGCAGTTCTTC. The chain couples TRBV5-1 to TRBJ2-1; TRBD1 might be the D (5 bases). The CDR3 consists of 14 residues. V lost 5 bases and J lost 2, with 11 bases in between. Germline CDR1 and CDR2: SGHRS and YFSETQ.

This clonotype was seen at least ten times. The rearrangement links TRBV5-6 to TRBJ2-2, with D perhaps matching TRBD1 or TRBD2 (6 bases each). The CDR3 is made up of 15 amino acids. Germline V gene lookup returns CDR1 SGHDT and CDR2 YYEEEE. V lost 4 bases, J lost 7 bases, and 17 bases lay in between. The CDR3 sequence is CASSLYRGLGGELFF. CDR3 sequence (DNA): TGTGCCAGCAGCCTGTATCGGGGGCTGGGCGGGGAGCTGTTTTTT.

This clonotype was seen a few times. The V and J genes are TRBV6-1 and TRBJ1-5; D call uncertain. Germline CDR1 reads MNHNS; CDR2 reads SASEGT. V was pared by 8 bases and J by 8 bases, with 16 bases between. The CDR3 runs 13 residues. Written as DNA, the CDR3 is TGTGCCAGCTCCGAGCCACGGGTGGAGCCCCAGCATTTT. It encodes CASSEPRVEPQHF.

Many counts were recorded for this clonotype. This rearrangement joins TRBV6-1 to TRBJ2-1; 7 bases match TRBD1. Trimming took 6 bases from V and 2 from J; bases not matched to a gene: 10. The CDR3 is made up of 16 amino acids. CDR1 is MNHNS, CDR2 SASEGT, per germline. DNA for the CDR3: TGTGCCAGCAGCATAGTCCCGGGACAGCCCTACAATGAGCAGTTCTTC. Amino acid sequence: CASSIVPGQPYNEQFF.

In its sample, this clonotype was seen many times. The chain couples TRBV20-1 to TRBJ1-5, with D possibly being TRBD1 (6 bases). The CDR3 is 14 amino acids. Germline CDR1 and CDR2: DFQATT and SNEGSKA (reference sequence). Deletions cut 0 bases from V and 6 bases from J, with 12 bases between. The CDR3 spells CSARDQQGSQPQHF. CDR3 coding DNA: TGCAGTGCTAGAGACCAACAGGGAAGTCAGCCCCAGCATTTT.

This clonotype was picked up many times. This chain links TRBV7-8 with TRBJ2-7; 8 nucleotides align to TRBD1. The length of the CDR3 is 15 residues. Trimming removed 5 bases from V and 3 bases from J; junction bases left unmatched: 9. CDR1 and CDR2 (germline): SGHVS, FQNEAQ. CDR3 region: CASSLEGTGDYEQYV. CDR3 DNA sequence: TGTGCCAGCAGCCTTGAGGGGACAGGAGACTACGAGCAGTACGTC.

A few counts support this clonotype. The chain recombines TRBV2 with TRBJ2-5, with D perhaps TRBD2 (6 bases). The CDR3 contains 13 residues. Germline V gives CDR1 SNHLY, CDR2 FYNNEI. V was shortened by 4 bases and J by 5 bases, with 11 bases between the two germline ends. CDR3 bases: TGTGCCAGCAGTGCTTGGGAGGTGGAGACCCAGTACTTC. Encoded protein: CASSAWEVETQYF.

This clonotype was found many times. The J gene is TRBJ2-5, the V gene TRBV4-3; 9 bases map to TRBD1. Germline CDR1 and CDR2: LGHNA and YSLEER. V was clipped by 0 bases and J by 0 bases; unmatched bases: 8. The CDR3 has 18 amino acids. CDR3 sequence: CASSQDTGTGSYQETQYF. The CDR3 DNA reads as TGCGCCAGCAGCCAAGATACCGGGACAGGGTCTTACCAAGAGACCCAGTACTTC.

The genes are TRBV24-1 and TRBJ2-1, with 7 bases matching TRBD1. Unmatched junction bases numbered 14, after V lost 4 bases and J lost 9 bases. The CDR3 extends over 16 amino acids. Germline V lookup: CDR1 KGHDR, CDR2 SFDVKD. The DNA of the CDR3 is TGTGCCACCAGTGACCCTCAGGGACAGACCTACCGTGAGCAGTTCTTC. It codes for CATSDPQGQTYREQFF.